These 28 T cell receptor beta chains came from one sample sequenced in a study of OX40 agonist ivuxolimab in advanced cancers. Clones were read by immunoSEQ multiplex PCR, and TCRdb kept only the in-frame ones, dropping some. The profile shows over 75,000 clones, about 90% of them singletons. Source: CD4+ or CD8+ T cells sorted from blood, taken in a trial of the OX40 agonist ivuxolimab. All receptors derive from an adult with an advanced solid tumor such as melanoma, head and neck, liver or kidney cancer.

This chain joins TRBV18 and TRBJ1-1; no reliable D call. The germline V gene has CDR1 KGHSH and CDR2 LQKENI. V lost 3 bases, J lost 2 bases, and 1 base lay in between. The CDR3 is 11 amino acids. The CDR3 is CASSPNTEAFF. In nucleotides, the CDR3 is TGTGCCAGCTCACCCAACACTGAAGCTTTCTTT.

The V gene is TRBV29-1, the J gene TRBJ2-3; D unclear. Germline-derived CDR1 and CDR2 are SQVTM and ANQGSEA. The CDR3 consists of 13 residues. V shed 7 bases and J shed 0 bases, with 11 bases lying between them. CDR3 in amino acids: CSAAMTSTDTQYF. CDR3 bases: TGCAGCGCAGCCATGACTAGCACAGATACGCAGTATTTT.

V is TRBV28 and J is TRBJ1-1; possibly TRBD1 for D (5 bases). The CDR3 extends over 15 amino acids. The V end lost 3 bases, the J end lost 7 bases, and 18 bases lay between the germline ends. CDR1 and CDR2 from the germline V gene are MDHEN and SYDVKM. The chain's CDR3 is CASSFGGSGSGEAFF. In DNA, the CDR3 is TGTGCCAGCAGTTTCGGGGGGAGTGGGAGTGGTGAAGCTTTCTTT.

The V and J genes are TRBV7-2 and TRBJ2-1, with 12 bases that match TRBD2. This CDR3 contains 19 residues. V trimming: 1 base; J trimming: 0 bases; junction bases outside the gene matches: 7. Per the germline V gene, CDR1 is SGHTA and CDR2 is FQGNSA. CDR3 DNA sequence: TGTGCCAGCAGCTTAGTAAGACTAGCGGGGGCGAGCTCCTACAATGAGCAGTTCTTC. Amino acids: CASSLVRLAGASSYNEQFF.

The chain couples TRBV5-6 to TRBJ1-6, with TRBD1 identical over 9 bases. Unmatched junction bases numbered 6, after V lost 4 bases and J lost 4 bases. The CDR3 covers 16 residues. The germline V gene has CDR1 SGHDT and CDR2 YYEEEE. The CDR3, as DNA: TGTGCCAGCAGCCCGGGACAGGGCCGATATAATTCACCCCTCCACTTT. Encoded protein: CASSPGQGRYNSPLHF.

The chain recombines TRBV12-5 with TRBJ2-5; possibly TRBD2 for D (6 bases). This CDR3 has 14 residues. V was cut by 1 base and J by 5 bases, with 11 bases left in between. CDR1 LGHNT and CDR2 FRNRAP come from the germline V gene. CDR3 in amino acids: CASGLDLAVETQYF. The CDR3 DNA reads TGTGCTAGTGGTTTGGATTTAGCGGTGGAGACCCAGTACTTC.

Only a few counts were recorded for this clone. The V and J genes are TRBV2 and TRBJ2-3; D is unclear. Trimming removed 6 bases at V and 3 bases at J, with 10 bases between. The CDR3 consists of 13 residues. From germline, CDR1 is SNHLY and CDR2 FYNNEI. CDR3 in DNA: TGTGCCAGCAGCCTCATTAGGACAGATACGCAGTATTTT. It translates to CASSLIRTDTQYF. The full variable domain, its missing parts supplied by reference TRBV2 and TRBJ2-3, is EPEVTQTPSHQVTQMGQEVILRCVPISNHLYFYWYRQILGQKVEFLVSFYNNEISEKSEIFDDQFSVERPDGSNFTLKIRSTKLEDSAMYFCASSLIRTDTQYFGPGTRLTVL.

The J gene is TRBJ2-3, the V gene TRBV14; 7 bases line up with TRBD2. The germline CDR1 and CDR2 sequences are SGHDN and FVKESK. J lost 9 bases, V lost 0 bases, and 3 bases had no gene match. CDR3 length: 13 residues. CDR3 nucleotides: TGTGCCAGCAGCCAAGACTGGGGGGGAACGCAGTATTTT. It codes for CASSQDWGGTQYF.

The chain links TRBV30 to TRBJ2-5, with 7 bases matching TRBD1. CDR3 length: 16 residues. V lost 2 bases to trimming and J lost 5 bases; unmatched junction nucleotides: 14. The V gene's germline CDR1 is GTSNPN and CDR2 SVGIG (reference sequence). CDR3 in DNA: TGTGCCTGGAGTTTTCCGACAGGGAGAATATCGGAGACCCAGTACTTC. This translates into CAWSFPTGRISETQYF.

V is TRBV5-1 and J is TRBJ2-3; possibly TRBD2 for D (8 bases). Looked up from germline, CDR1 is SGHRS and CDR2 is YFSETQ. There are 15 residues in the CDR3. V was pared by 2 bases and J by 6 bases, with 16 bases between. CDR3 protein: CASSFSGTRGDTQYF. The CDR3 region has the DNA TGCGCCAGCAGCTTTAGCGGGACCAGGGGGGATACGCAGTATTTT.

The rearrangement joins TRBV7-8 to TRBJ1-6; D not resolved. The CDR3 has 14 amino acids. In germline, CDR1 is SGHVS, CDR2 FQNEAQ. V lost 1 base to trimming and J lost 6 bases, with 7 bases between them. The CDR3 loop is CASSLDSPNSPLHF. CDR3 nucleotide sequence: TGTGCCAGCAGCTTAGACTCCCCTAATTCACCCCTCCACTTT.

The DNA of the CDR3 is TGCGCCAGCAGCCAATGGACAGGGGTGGACCAGCCCCAGCATTTT. Protein sequence: CASSQWTGVDQPQHF. The chain joins TRBV4-1 to TRBJ1-5, with TRBD1 matching over 9 bases. The CDR3 is 15 residues long. J was trimmed by 7 bases and V by 2 bases; bases with no gene match: 6. Germline V gene sequence: CDR1 MGHRA, CDR2 YSYEKL.

The rearrangement joins TRBV1 to TRBJ1-5. TRBV1 is a pseudogene locus. The length of the CDR3 is 15 residues. DNA of the CDR3: TGCACCAGCAGCCCGGACGACAGGGAGGGTCAGCCCCAGCATTTT. Translation gives CTSSPDDREGQPQHF.

V is TRBV7-8 and J is TRBJ2-5; TRBD2 agrees at 10 bases. Germline CDR1 is SGHVS and CDR2 is FQNEAQ. This CDR3 is built from 18 residues. With V trimmed by 1 base and J by 1 base, 9 bases remained unmatched. The CDR3 region is CASSLVASGSHLQETQYF. The CDR3 bases are TGTGCCAGCAGCTTAGTGGCTAGCGGGAGCCATCTCCAAGAGACCCAGTACTTC.

The V and J genes are TRBV7-9 and TRBJ2-7, with D perhaps matching TRBD1 or TRBD2 (5 bases each). Trimming pared 5 bases from V and 5 bases from J, leaving 16 bases between. The germline gives CDR1 SEHNR, CDR2 FQNEAQ (reference sequence). This CDR3 comprises 14 residues. The CDR3 reads CASSPSGTADEQYF. The CDR3 DNA reads TGTGCCAGCAGCCCGTCGGGGACGGCCGACGAGCAGTACTTC.

The table lists this clone with a few counts. The CDR3 region is CASRPTGGALNKLFF. The DNA of the CDR3 is TGTGCCAGCAGACCAACAGGGGGCGCGCTGAACAAACTGTTTTTT. This chain links TRBV6-5 with TRBJ1-4, with TRBD1 matching over 9 bases. J was trimmed by 11 bases and V by 6 bases; bases with no gene match: 13. The CDR3 sequence is 15 residues long. Germline V lookup: CDR1 MNHEY, CDR2 SVGAGI.

The chain employs TRBV11-3 and TRBJ2-1; 9 bases fit TRBD2. Germline lookup yields CDR1 SGHNT and CDR2 YENEEA. The CDR3 spans 14 residues. The junction had 6 bases not matched to a gene; V was cut back by 6 bases and J by 6 bases. The DNA of the CDR3 is TGTGCCAGCAGGTATAGCGGGAGCTTCAATGAGCAGTTCTTC. Translating it yields CASRYSGSFNEQFF.

The CDR3: CASSQGVRFETQYF. The DNA of the CDR3 is TGTGCCAGCAGCCAAGGGGTCCGGTTTGAGACCCAGTACTTC. The J gene is TRBJ2-5, the V gene TRBV11-2, with D maybe TRBD1 (5 bases). Trimming cost V 5 bases and J 5 bases, with 15 bases left between them. The CDR3 totals 14 residues. The germline V gene encodes CDR1 SGHAT and CDR2 FQNNGV.

The J gene is TRBJ2-1, the V gene TRBV6-5; D could derive from TRBD1 or TRBD2 (5 bases each). Trimming pared 5 bases from V and 9 bases from J, leaving 14 bases between. CDR3 length: 13 amino acids. CDR1 is MNHEY, CDR2 SVGAGI, per germline. The CDR3 here is CASSRRPGGEQFF. The CDR3 region has the DNA TGTGCCAGCAGTAGGAGGCCTGGGGGTGAGCAGTTCTTC.

This sequence joins TRBV7-8 and TRBJ2-3; D perhaps matches TRBD2 (5 bases). Germline CDR1 is SGHVS and CDR2 is FQNEAQ. Trimming stripped 1 base from V and 2 bases from J, with 10 bases between. The CDR3 totals 15 residues. The CDR3 DNA reads as TGTGCCAGCAGCTTAGGCGGGCCACTCACAGATACGCAGTATTTT. This sequence encodes CASSLGGPLTDTQYF.

The V and J genes are TRBV18 and TRBJ2-5; TRBD1 matches at 7 bases. CDR1 is KGHSH and CDR2 is LQKENI in the germline V gene. The CDR3 extends over 14 amino acids. V gave up 5 bases and J gave up 5 bases; unmatched junction bases: 8. CDR3 amino acids: CASSLSTGLETQYF. CDR3 coding DNA: TGTGCCAGCTCATTATCGACAGGGTTGGAGACCCAGTACTTC. Using reference TRBV18 and TRBJ2-5 for the parts outside the CDR3, the full variable domain is NAGVMQNPRHLVRRRGQEARLRCSPMKGHSHVYWYRQLPEEGLKFMVYLQKENIIDESGMPKERFSAEFPKEGPSILRIQQVVRGDSAAYFCASSLSTGLETQYFGPGTRLLVL.

This chain joins TRBV11-3 and TRBJ2-7; the match to TRBD2 covers 12 bases. The ends lost 5 bases at V and 5 bases at J; junction bases unmatched: 10. The length of the CDR3 is 16 residues. Germline-derived CDR1 and CDR2 are SGHNT and YENEEA. The CDR3 DNA is TGTGCCAGCAGCCTACTAGCGGGAGGTTCATCCCACGAGCAGTACTTC. Its protein is CASSLLAGGSSHEQYF.

The chain employs TRBV30 and TRBJ1-2; the match to TRBD1 covers 8 bases. The CDR3 has 12 residues. Germline values: CDR1 GTSNPN, CDR2 SVGIG (reference sequence). Germline trimming cut 5 bases from V and 3 bases from J; bases unmatched to any gene: 2. The CDR3 region has the DNA TGTGCCTGGGGACAGGGTGACTATGGCTACACCTTC. This sequence encodes CAWGQGDYGYTF.

The rearrangement joins TRBV7-2 to TRBJ1-2, with D possibly matching TRBD1 (5 bases). Trimming stripped 3 bases from V and 8 bases from J, with 19 bases between. The CDR3 spans 15 residues. The V gene's germline CDR1 is SGHTA and CDR2 FQGNSA. CDR3 sequence: CASSLFTSGLGGYTF. The CDR3 region has the DNA TGTGCCAGCAGCTTGTTTACGTCAGGGTTGGGAGGCTACACCTTC.

The chain carries TRBV5-1 and TRBJ2-3, with TRBD1 matching 10 bases. The germline gives CDR1 SGHRS, CDR2 YFSETQ. J gave up 1 base and V 4 bases, and 6 bases lay outside the gene matches. The CDR3 has 16 amino acids. The DNA for the CDR3 is TGCGCCAGCAGCATTCCCGGGACAGGGGGCACAGATACGCAGTATTTT. Amino acids: CASSIPGTGGTDTQYF. The variable domain in full, completed from reference TRBV5-1 and TRBJ2-3, reads KAGVTQTPRYLIKTRGQQVTLSCSPISGHRSVSWYQQTPGQGLQFLFEYFSETQRNKGNFPGRFSGRQFSNSRSEMNVSTLELGDSALYLCASSIPGTGGTDTQYFGPGTRLTVL.

The chain uses TRBV5-4 and TRBJ2-5; D gene uncertain. Per germline, CDR1 SGHNT and CDR2 YYREEE (reference sequence). Trimming cost V 1 base and J 3 bases, with 10 bases left between them. This CDR3 comprises 14 residues. The CDR3 bases are TGTGCCAGCAGCTTGTGGGGTACAAAAGAGACCCAGTACTTC. Its protein product is CASSLWGTKETQYF.

Comments on this clone: At one of its ends the junction is not consistent with the germline gene, which may arise from a read error. The chain recombines TRBV5-6 with TRBJ2-3, with D unclear. Looked up from germline, CDR1 is SGHDT and CDR2 is YYEEEE. There are 13 residues in the CDR3. The CDR3 nucleotides are TGTGCCGGCAGCTTGAGTTATGGAGATACGCAGTATTTT. It codes for CAGSLSYGDTQYF.

About this clone itself: One junction end disagrees with the germline gene, perhaps due to a read error. The chain employs TRBV7-6 and TRBJ2-2; a possible D gene is TRBD2 (6 bases). CDR1 and CDR2 (germline): SGHVS, FNYEAQ. This CDR3 region has 15 residues. The CDR3 protein is CASRPGPTGTGGLFF. CDR3 bases: TGTGCCAGCCGGCCTGGACCGACGGGCACCGGGGGGCTGTTTTTT. The full variable domain, rest sourced from reference TRBV7-6 and TRBJ2-2, is GAGVSQSPRYKVTKRGQDVALRCDPISGHVSLYWYRQALGQGPEFLTYFNYEAQQDKSGLPNDRFSAERPEGSISTLTIQRTEQRDSAMYRCASRPGPTGTGGLFFGEGSRLTVL.